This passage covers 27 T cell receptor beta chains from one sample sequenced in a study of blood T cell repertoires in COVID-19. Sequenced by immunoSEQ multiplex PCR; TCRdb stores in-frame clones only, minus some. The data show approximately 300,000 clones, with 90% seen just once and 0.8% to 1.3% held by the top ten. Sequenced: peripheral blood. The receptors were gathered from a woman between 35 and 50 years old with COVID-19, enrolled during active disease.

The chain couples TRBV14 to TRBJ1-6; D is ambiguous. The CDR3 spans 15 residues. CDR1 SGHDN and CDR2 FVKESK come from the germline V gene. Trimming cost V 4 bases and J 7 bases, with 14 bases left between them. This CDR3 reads CASSLPGLGNSPLHF. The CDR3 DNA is TGTGCCAGCAGCCTCCCTGGACTGGGAAATTCACCCCTCCACTTT.

CDR3 amino acids: CATGLAPGQGQDTQYF. In nucleotides, the CDR3 is TGTGCCACCGGCTTAGCCCCGGGACAGGGCCAAGATACGCAGTATTTT. This chain links TRBV7-2 with TRBJ2-3; the match to TRBD1 covers 9 bases. Germline CDR1 is SGHTA and CDR2 is FQGNSA. The V gene end was trimmed by 10 bases and the J gene end by 5 bases; junction bases not matched to a gene: 16. CDR3 size: 16 residues.

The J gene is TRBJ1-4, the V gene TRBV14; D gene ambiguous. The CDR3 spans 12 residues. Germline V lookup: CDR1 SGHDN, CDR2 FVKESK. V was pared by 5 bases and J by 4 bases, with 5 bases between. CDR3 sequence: CASSNGNEKLFF. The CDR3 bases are TGTGCCAGCAGCAACGGTAATGAAAAACTGTTTTTT.

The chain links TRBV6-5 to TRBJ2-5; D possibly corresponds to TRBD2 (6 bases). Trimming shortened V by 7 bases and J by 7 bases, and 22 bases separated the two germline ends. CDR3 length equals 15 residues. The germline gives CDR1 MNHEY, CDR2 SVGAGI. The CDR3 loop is CASTPRWRGAGTQYF. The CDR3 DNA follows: TGTGCCAGCACCCCTCGGTGGAGGGGTGCGGGGACCCAGTACTTC.

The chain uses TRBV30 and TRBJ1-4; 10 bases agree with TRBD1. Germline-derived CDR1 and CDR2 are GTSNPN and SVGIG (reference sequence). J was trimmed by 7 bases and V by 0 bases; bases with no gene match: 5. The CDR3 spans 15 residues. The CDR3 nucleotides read TGTGCCTGGAGTGTTCTTGGACAGGGGGGTGAAAAACTGTTTTTT. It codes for CAWSVLGQGGEKLFF. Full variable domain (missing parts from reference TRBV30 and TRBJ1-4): SQTIHQWPATLVQPVGSPLSLECTVEGTSNPNLYWYRQAAGRGLQLLFYSVGIGQISSEVPQNLSASRPQDRQFILSSKKLLLSDSGFYLCAWSVLGQGGEKLFFGSGTQLSVL.

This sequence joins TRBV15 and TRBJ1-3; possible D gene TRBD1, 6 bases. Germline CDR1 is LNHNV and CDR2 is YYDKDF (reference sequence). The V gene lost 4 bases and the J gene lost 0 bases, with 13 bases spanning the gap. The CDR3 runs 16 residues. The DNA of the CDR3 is TGTGCCACCAGCACCCTACAGGGAAGCTCTGGAAACACCATATATTTT. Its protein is CATSTLQGSSGNTIYF. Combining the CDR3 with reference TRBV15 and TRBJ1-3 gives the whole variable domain DAMVIQNPRYQVTQFGKPVTLSCSQTLNHNVMYWYQQKSSQAPKLLFHYYDKDFNNEADTPDNFQSRRPNTSFCFLDIRSPGLGDTAMYLCATSTLQGSSGNTIYFGEGSWLTVV.

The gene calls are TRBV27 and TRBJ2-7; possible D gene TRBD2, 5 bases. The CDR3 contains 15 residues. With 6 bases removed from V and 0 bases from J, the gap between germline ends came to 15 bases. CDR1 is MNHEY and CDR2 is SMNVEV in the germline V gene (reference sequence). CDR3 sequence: CASRSSEFFSYEQYF. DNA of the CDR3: TGTGCCAGCAGGAGTAGCGAGTTTTTCTCCTACGAGCAGTACTTC.

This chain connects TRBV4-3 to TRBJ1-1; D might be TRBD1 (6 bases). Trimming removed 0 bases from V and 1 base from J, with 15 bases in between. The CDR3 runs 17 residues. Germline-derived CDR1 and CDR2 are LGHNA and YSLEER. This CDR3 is CASSQDRGGRRNTEAFF. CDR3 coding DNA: TGCGCCAGCAGCCAAGATCGGGGGGGGCGGCGGAACACTGAAGCTTTCTTT.

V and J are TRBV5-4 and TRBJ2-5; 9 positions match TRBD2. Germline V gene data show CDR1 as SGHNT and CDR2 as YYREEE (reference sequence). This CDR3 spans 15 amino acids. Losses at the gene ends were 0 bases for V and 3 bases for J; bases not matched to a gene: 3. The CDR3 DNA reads TGTGCCAGCAGCTTGGGCGGGAGGGGAGAAGAGACCCAGTACTTC. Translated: CASSLGGRGEETQYF.

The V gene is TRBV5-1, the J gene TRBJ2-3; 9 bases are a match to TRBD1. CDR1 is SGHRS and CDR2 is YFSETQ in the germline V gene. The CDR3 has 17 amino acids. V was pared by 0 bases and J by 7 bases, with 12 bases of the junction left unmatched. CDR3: CASSLVRGTGSGHTQYF. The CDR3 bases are TGCGCCAGCAGCTTGGTACGTGGGACAGGGTCCGGCCATACGCAGTATTTT.

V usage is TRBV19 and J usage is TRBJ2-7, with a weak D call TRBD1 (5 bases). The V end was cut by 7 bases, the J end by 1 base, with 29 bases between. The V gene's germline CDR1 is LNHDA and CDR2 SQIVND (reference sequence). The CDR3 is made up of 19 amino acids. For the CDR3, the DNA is TGTGCCAGTACCCCCCGCTCTGGCGCGCAGGGCAAAAGGTCCTACGAGCAGTACTTC. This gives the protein CASTPRSGAQGKRSYEQYF. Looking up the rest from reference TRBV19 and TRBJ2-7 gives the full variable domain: DGGITQSPKYLFRKEGQNVTLSCEQNLNHDAMYWYRQDPGQGLRLIYYSQIVNDFQKGDIAEGYSVSREKKESFPLTVTSAQKNPTAFYLCASTPRSGAQGKRSYEQYFGPGTRLTVT.

The CDR3 here is CASSEAGGLPYYGYTF. The CDR3 region has the DNA TGTGCCAGCAGTGAAGCGGGGGGGCTACCTTACTATGGCTACACCTTC. V and J are TRBV6-1 and TRBJ1-2; tentative D call: TRBD1 (6 bases). Trimming pared 0 bases from V and 3 bases from J, leaving 14 bases between. Germline V gene data show CDR1 as MNHNS and CDR2 as SASEGT. There are 16 residues in the CDR3.

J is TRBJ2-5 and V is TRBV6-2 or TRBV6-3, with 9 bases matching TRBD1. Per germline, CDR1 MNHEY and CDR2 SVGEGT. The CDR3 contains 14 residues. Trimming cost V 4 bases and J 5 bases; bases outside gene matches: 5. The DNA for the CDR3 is TGTGCCAGCAGTTGGACAGGGGAGACGGAGACCCAGTACTTC. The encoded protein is CASSWTGETETQYF.

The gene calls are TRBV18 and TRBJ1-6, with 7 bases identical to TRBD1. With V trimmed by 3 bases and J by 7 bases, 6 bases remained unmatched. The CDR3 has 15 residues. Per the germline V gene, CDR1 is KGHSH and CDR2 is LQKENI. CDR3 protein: CASSPQGQLNSPLHF. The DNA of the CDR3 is TGTGCCAGCTCACCTCAGGGACAGCTCAATTCACCCCTCCACTTT.

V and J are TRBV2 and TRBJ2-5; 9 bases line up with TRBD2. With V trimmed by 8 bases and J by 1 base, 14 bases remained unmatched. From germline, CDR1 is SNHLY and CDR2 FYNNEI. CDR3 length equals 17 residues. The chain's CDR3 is CASFLRPGLASQETQYF. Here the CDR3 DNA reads TGTGCCAGCTTCTTGCGACCGGGACTAGCCTCCCAAGAGACCCAGTACTTC.

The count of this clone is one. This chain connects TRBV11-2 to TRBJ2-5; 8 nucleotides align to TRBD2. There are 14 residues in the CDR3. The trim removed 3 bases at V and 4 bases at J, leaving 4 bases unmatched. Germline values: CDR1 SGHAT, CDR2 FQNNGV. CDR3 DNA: TGTGCCAGCAGCTTGGGACTAGTGGGAGAGACCCAGTACTTC. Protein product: CASSLGLVGETQYF.

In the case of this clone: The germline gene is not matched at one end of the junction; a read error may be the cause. The CDR3 reads CASSLLGLAGGRLF. The CDR3 DNA reads TGTGCCAGCAGTTTATTGGGACTAGCGGGAGGGCGACTCTTC. V is TRBV28 and J is TRBJ2-1; TRBD2 aligns across 16 bases. Germline V gene data show CDR1 as MDHEN and CDR2 as SYDVKM. This CDR3 comprises 14 residues.

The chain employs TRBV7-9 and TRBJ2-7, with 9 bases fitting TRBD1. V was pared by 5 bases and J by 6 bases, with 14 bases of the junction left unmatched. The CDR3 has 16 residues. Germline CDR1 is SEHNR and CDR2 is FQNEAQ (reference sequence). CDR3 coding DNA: TGTGCCAGCAGCCCAATAGGGGACAGGGTTTTGCGCGAGCAGTACTTC. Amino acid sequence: CASSPIGDRVLREQYF.

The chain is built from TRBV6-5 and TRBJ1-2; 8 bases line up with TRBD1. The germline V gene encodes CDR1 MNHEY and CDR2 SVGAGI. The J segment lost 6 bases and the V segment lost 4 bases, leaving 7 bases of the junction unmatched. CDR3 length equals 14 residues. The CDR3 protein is CASSLWTGTDGYTF. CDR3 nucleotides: TGTGCCAGCAGTTTATGGACAGGGACGGATGGCTACACCTTC.

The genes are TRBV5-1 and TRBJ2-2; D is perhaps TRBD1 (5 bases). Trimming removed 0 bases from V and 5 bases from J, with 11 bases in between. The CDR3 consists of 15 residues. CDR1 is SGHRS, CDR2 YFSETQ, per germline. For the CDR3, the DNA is TGCGCCAGCAGCTTGGTGCAGGGAAAAACCGGGGAGCTGTTTTTT. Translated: CASSLVQGKTGELFF. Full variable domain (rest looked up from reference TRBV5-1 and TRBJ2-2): KAGVTQTPRYLIKTRGQQVTLSCSPISGHRSVSWYQQTPGQGLQFLFEYFSETQRNKGNFPGRFSGRQFSNSRSEMNVSTLELGDSALYLCASSLVQGKTGELFFGEGSRLTVL.

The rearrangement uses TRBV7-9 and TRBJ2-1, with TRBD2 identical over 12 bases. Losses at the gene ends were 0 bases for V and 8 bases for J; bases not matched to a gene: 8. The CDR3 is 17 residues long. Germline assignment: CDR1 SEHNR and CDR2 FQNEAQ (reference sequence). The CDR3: CASSLASLAGGPHEQFF. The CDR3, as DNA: TGTGCCAGCAGCTTAGCCTCCCTAGCGGGGGGGCCCCATGAGCAGTTCTTC.

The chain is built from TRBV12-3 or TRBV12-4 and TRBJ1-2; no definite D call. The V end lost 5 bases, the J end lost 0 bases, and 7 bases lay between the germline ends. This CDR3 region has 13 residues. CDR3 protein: CASSIYANYGYTF. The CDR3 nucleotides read TGTGCCAGCAGTATCTATGCTAACTATGGCTACACCTTC.

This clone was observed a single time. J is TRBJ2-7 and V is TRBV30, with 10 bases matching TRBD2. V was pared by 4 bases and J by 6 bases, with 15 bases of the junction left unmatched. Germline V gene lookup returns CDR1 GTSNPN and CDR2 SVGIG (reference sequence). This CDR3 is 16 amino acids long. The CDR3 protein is CAWTQRKWLAGVEQYF. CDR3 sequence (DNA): TGTGCCTGGACACAGAGGAAGTGGCTAGCGGGAGTCGAGCAGTACTTC.

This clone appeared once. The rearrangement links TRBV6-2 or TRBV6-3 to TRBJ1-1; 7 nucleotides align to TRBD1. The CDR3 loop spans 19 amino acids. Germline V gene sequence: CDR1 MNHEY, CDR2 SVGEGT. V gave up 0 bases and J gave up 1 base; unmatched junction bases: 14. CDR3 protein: CASSYSTNFQGQRNTEAFF. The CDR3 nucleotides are TGTGCCAGCAGTTACTCGACCAATTTCCAGGGACAGAGGAACACTGAAGCTTTCTTT.

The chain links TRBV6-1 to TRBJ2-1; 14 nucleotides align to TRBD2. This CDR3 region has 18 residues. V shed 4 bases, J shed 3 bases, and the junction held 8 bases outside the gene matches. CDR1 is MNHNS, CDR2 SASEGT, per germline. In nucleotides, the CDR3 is TGTGCCAGCAGTGCCTTACCGGGACTAGCGGGAGTCTACAATGAGCAGTTCTTC. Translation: CASSALPGLAGVYNEQFF.

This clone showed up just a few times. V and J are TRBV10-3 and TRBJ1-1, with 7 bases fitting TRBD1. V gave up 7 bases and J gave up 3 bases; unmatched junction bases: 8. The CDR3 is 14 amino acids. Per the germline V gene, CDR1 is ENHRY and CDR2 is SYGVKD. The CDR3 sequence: CAITTTGADTEAFF. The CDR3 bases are TGTGCCATCACTACAACAGGGGCTGACACTGAAGCTTTCTTT.

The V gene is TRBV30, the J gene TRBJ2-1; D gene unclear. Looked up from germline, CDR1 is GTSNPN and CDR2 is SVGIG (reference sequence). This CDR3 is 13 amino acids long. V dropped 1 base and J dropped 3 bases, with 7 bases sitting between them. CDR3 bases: TGTGCCTGGAGTGGGGCAGGCTACAATGAGCAGTTCTTC. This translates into CAWSGAGYNEQFF.